A single sample is the source of the 13 T cell receptor beta chains below, sequenced in a study of CD4 T cells in relation to SARS-CoV-2 and coronaviruses. Assay used: immunoSEQ multiplex PCR; TCRdb lists only in-frame clones, some missing. Among some 26,000 clones listed, 74% were seen once. Their antigen targets remain unknown. CD4+ T cells from unexposed donors were obtained before the COVID-19 pandemic (2011-2018). CD4+ T cells were isolated from the cells after about ten days of culture. Sequencing was performed on CD4+ T cells from PBMCs, cultured in vitro. The receptors stem from a human donor in good health.

The rearrangement uses TRBV4-1 and TRBJ2-2; perhaps TRBD1 as D (5 bases). From germline, CDR1 is MGHRA and CDR2 YSYEKL. The ends were cut back, 4 bases at V and 1 base at J, with 7 bases in the middle. This CDR3 spans 14 amino acids. Written as DNA, the CDR3 is TGCGCCAGCAGCCCCGGACAGAACACCGGGGAGCTGTTTTTT. Encoded protein: CASSPGQNTGELFF.

The rearrangement joins TRBV7-9 to TRBJ2-7; TRBD1 aligns across 7 bases. V lost 5 bases, J lost 0 bases, and 7 bases stayed unmatched. Germline assignment: CDR1 SEHNR and CDR2 FQNEAQ (reference sequence). The CDR3 is made up of 15 amino acids. CDR3 DNA: TGTGCCAGCAGCCCTCCCCGGGACAGCTCCTACGAGCAGTACTTC. This sequence encodes CASSPPRDSSYEQYF.

This chain links TRBV3-1 (or the pseudogene TRBV3-2) with TRBJ2-3, with 14 bases that match TRBD2. V trimming: 5 bases; J trimming: 4 bases; junction bases outside the gene matches: 8. The germline V gene encodes CDR1 LGHDT and CDR2 YNNKEL (reference sequence). This CDR3 region has 17 residues. The CDR3: CASSRKTSGRAPDTQYF. The CDR3 nucleotides are TGTGCCAGCAGCAGGAAGACTAGCGGGAGGGCCCCAGATACGCAGTATTTT.

This rearrangement joins TRBV7-2 to TRBJ1-1; maybe TRBD1 (6 bases). The CDR3 is made up of 13 amino acids. V lost 5 bases and J lost 3, with 10 bases in between. Germline assignment: CDR1 SGHTA and CDR2 FQGNSA. CDR3 sequence (DNA): TGTGCCAGCAGCGAACAGGGAGACACTGAAGCTTTCTTT. Its translation is CASSEQGDTEAFF.

This chain connects TRBV4-1 to TRBJ1-5; D not resolved. Looked up from germline, CDR1 is MGHRA and CDR2 is YSYEKL. This CDR3 is built from 16 residues. V was pared by 1 base and J by 0 bases, with 10 bases between. The CDR3 reads CASSQVIPSSNQPQHF. The CDR3 DNA reads as TGCGCCAGCAGCCAAGTGATCCCTTCTAGCAATCAGCCCCAGCATTTT.

This chain links TRBV18 with TRBJ2-5; tentatively, D is TRBD2 (6 bases). Trimming cost V 3 bases and J 4 bases, with 15 bases left between them. This CDR3 is built from 15 residues. Germline CDR1 and CDR2: KGHSH and LQKENI. CDR3 region: CASSPAGTGAETQYF. CDR3 bases: TGTGCCAGCTCACCCGCCGGGACTGGGGCAGAGACCCAGTACTTC.

This chain connects TRBV5-8 to TRBJ1-4, with 7 bases lining up with TRBD1. This CDR3 has 14 amino acids. The ends lost 4 bases at V and 7 bases at J; junction bases unmatched: 7. CDR1 SGHTS and CDR2 YDEGEE come from the germline V gene. In DNA, the CDR3 is TGTGCCAGCAGCCCCGGGACAGTAGGTGAAAAACTGTTTTTT. Protein: CASSPGTVGEKLFF. Complete variable domain (other parts from reference TRBV5-8 and TRBJ1-4): EAGVTQSPTHLIKTRGQQATLRCSPISGHTSVYWYQQALGLGLQFLLWYDEGEERNRGNFPPRFSGRQFPNYSSELNVNALELEDSALYLCASSPGTVGEKLFFGSGTQLSVL.

The chain employs TRBV6-2 or TRBV6-3 and TRBJ2-1; D may correspond to TRBD1 or TRBD2 (6 bases each). Germline V lookup: CDR1 MNHEY, CDR2 SVGEGT. Trimming pared 2 bases from V and 3 bases from J, leaving 17 bases between. CDR3 length: 17 amino acids. For the CDR3, the DNA is TGTGCCAGCAGTTACCGGAATTTAGGGGGGCACTACAATGAGCAGTTCTTC. This translates into CASSYRNLGGHYNEQFF.

The chain carries TRBV19 and TRBJ2-7; TRBD1 matches at 7 bases. Germline CDR1 is LNHDA and CDR2 is SQIVND (reference sequence). There are 13 residues in the CDR3. V lost 4 bases, J lost 2 bases, and 2 bases stayed unmatched. This chain's CDR3 is CASSRDRAYEQYF. As DNA, the CDR3 is TGTGCCAGTAGTAGAGACAGGGCCTACGAGCAGTACTTC.

The genes are TRBV27 and TRBJ2-7, with 8 nucleotides matching TRBD1. Germline trimming cut 4 bases from V and 4 bases from J; bases unmatched to any gene: 9. The length of the CDR3 is 15 residues. Germline V gene lookup returns CDR1 MNHEY and CDR2 SMNVEV (reference sequence). The CDR3 here is CASSWAGQGGYEQYF. The CDR3, as DNA: TGTGCCAGCAGTTGGGCCGGACAGGGTGGGTACGAGCAGTACTTC.

CDR3 in amino acids: CASSVGTSADTQYF. The CDR3 nucleotides are TGTGCCAGCAGCGTAGGGACTAGCGCAGATACGCAGTATTTT. The chain carries TRBV9 and TRBJ2-3; 9 bases align to TRBD2. V shed 0 bases and J 4 bases; nucleotides not matched to a gene: 0. The CDR3 has 14 amino acids. Germline CDR1 reads SGDLS; CDR2 reads YYNGEE.

The genes are TRBV5-4 and TRBJ2-2, with D uncertain. The V and J ends lost 3 bases and 0 bases respectively, with 9 bases between them. Germline CDR1 and CDR2: SGHNT and YYREEE (reference sequence). The CDR3 has 15 residues. The DNA for the CDR3 is TGTGCCAGCAGCTATAAAGGGACGAACACCGGGGAGCTGTTTTTT. Its protein product is CASSYKGTNTGELFF.

The chain couples TRBV6-5 to TRBJ1-1; maybe TRBD1 (5 bases). Germline CDR1 reads MNHEY; CDR2 reads SVGAGI. V lost 6 bases and J lost 0, with 14 bases in between. This CDR3 is 15 amino acids long. The CDR3, as DNA: TGTGCCAGCAGCGACCCCGGGACCCTGAACACTGAAGCTTTCTTT. As protein: CASSDPGTLNTEAFF.